What follows are 9 T cell receptor beta chains derived from one specimen sequenced in a study of T cells in Graves' hyperthyroidism and ophthalmopathy. Amplification of TCR beta CDR3 regions used RNA as the template. An initial round of RT-PCR targeting the TCR CDR3 relied on the HTBI primer set. MiXCR was run by TCRdb on the multiplex PCR reads, yielding one entry per CDR3 protein. This sample carries 300,000 to 450,000 distinct CDR3 sequences, approximately 25% of them seen once, and the ten largest clones take less than 75%. The specimen sequenced was blood. These receptors came from a man between 50 and 59 years old with Graves' hyperthyroidism.

This clonotype was found a few times. This chain connects TRBV29-1 to TRBJ2-5; 10 nucleotides agree with TRBD1. The CDR3 is 14 residues long. The V and J ends lost 6 bases and 4 bases, in that order; junction bases with no gene match: 8. Germline V CDR1 and CDR2: SQVTM, ANQGSEA. The chain's CDR3 is CSVRDRGSRETQYF. CDR3 DNA sequence: TGCAGCGTCCGGGACAGGGGTAGTCGAGAGACCCAGTACTTC.

This chain links TRBV7-3 with TRBJ2-1; D is possibly TRBD2 (6 bases). CDR1 and CDR2 from the germline V gene are SGHTA and FQGTGA. The CDR3 runs to 17 residues. Trimming took off 1 base at V and 6 bases at J, with 19 bases between the two ends. As DNA, the CDR3 is TGTGCCAGCAGCTTAAAGGTCAGGACGCCAGCGGGCAATGAGCAGTTCTTC. Translation: CASSLKVRTPAGNEQFF. Full variable domain (outside the CDR3, taken from reference TRBV7-3 and TRBJ2-1): GAGVSQTPSNKVTEKGKYVELRCDPISGHTALYWYRQSLGQGPEFLIYFQGTGAADDSGLPNDRFFAVRPEGSVSTLKIQRTERGDSAVYLCASSLKVRTPAGNEQFFGPGTRLTVL.

Ten or more counts support this clonotype. The chain has TRBV28 and TRBJ2-7; a possible D gene is TRBD1 (5 bases). This CDR3 is 16 amino acids long. Trimming left V 5 bases short and J 4 bases short, with 21 bases between. Germline-derived CDR1 and CDR2 are MDHEN and SYDVKM. As DNA, the CDR3 is TGTGCCAGCAGTCTGAAACGTGGACACCGGCTTTACGAGCAGTACTTC. It is translated as CASSLKRGHRLYEQYF.

There are many counts of this clonotype. V usage is TRBV5-1 and J usage is TRBJ2-1, with TRBD1 as a possible D gene (5 bases). The CDR3 extends over 13 amino acids. The V end was cut by 3 bases, the J end by 5 bases, with 9 bases between. Germline V gene lookup returns CDR1 SGHRS and CDR2 YFSETQ. CDR3 residues: CASSSLGDNEQFF. The CDR3 nucleotides read TGCGCCAGCAGCTCCTTAGGGGACAATGAGCAGTTCTTC.

The chain links TRBV7-2 to TRBJ2-3, with TRBD2 identical over 15 bases. CDR3 length equals 17 residues. Trimming removed 2 bases from V and 5 bases from J; junction bases left unmatched: 5. Germline CDR1 SGHTA, CDR2 FQGNSA. DNA of the CDR3: TGTGCCAGCAGCTTACCCGGACTAGCGGGAGGGAAAGATACGCAGTATTTT. It codes for CASSLPGLAGGKDTQYF.

This clonotype has a handful of counts. The chain employs TRBV30 and TRBJ2-1; 14 nucleotides line up with TRBD2. CDR3 length equals 15 residues. Germline V gene data show CDR1 as GTSNPN and CDR2 as SVGIG (reference sequence). The V segment lost 2 bases and the J segment 9 bases; nucleotides outside the gene matches: 6. The CDR3 is CAWSSGTSGRVEQFF. CDR3 in DNA: TGTGCCTGGAGTAGTGGGACTAGCGGGAGAGTTGAGCAGTTCTTC.

In this sample, this clonotype turned up a few times. This sequence joins TRBV2 and TRBJ1-2; D unclear. The CDR3 runs to 13 residues. V lost 8 bases, J lost 0 bases, and 10 bases lay in between. Germline-derived CDR1 and CDR2 are SNHLY and FYNNEI. CDR3 amino acids: CASRREANYGYTF. The CDR3 nucleotides read TGTGCCAGCCGACGGGAAGCTAACTATGGCTACACCTTC.

This clonotype was counted between two and nine times. V usage is TRBV7-8 and J usage is TRBJ2-2; TRBD1 might be the D (6 bases). This CDR3 has 16 residues. Germline loops: CDR1 SGHVS, CDR2 FQNEAQ. V was clipped by 7 bases and J by 0 bases, with 15 bases between them. The CDR3 DNA sequence: TGTGCCAGCACCGTTGGGACAATCGCGAACACCGGGGAGCTGTTTTTT. This gives the protein CASTVGTIANTGELFF.

This clonotype showed up many times. The chain joins TRBV11-3 to TRBJ2-3; 10 bases are shared with TRBD2. Germline trimming cut 4 bases from V and 6 bases from J; bases unmatched to any gene: 4. The CDR3 is made up of 14 amino acids. The germline gives CDR1 SGHNT, CDR2 YENEEA. This chain's CDR3 is CASSSGLAFDTQYF. CDR3 DNA sequence: TGTGCCAGCAGCTCGGGACTAGCGTTCGATACGCAGTATTTT.